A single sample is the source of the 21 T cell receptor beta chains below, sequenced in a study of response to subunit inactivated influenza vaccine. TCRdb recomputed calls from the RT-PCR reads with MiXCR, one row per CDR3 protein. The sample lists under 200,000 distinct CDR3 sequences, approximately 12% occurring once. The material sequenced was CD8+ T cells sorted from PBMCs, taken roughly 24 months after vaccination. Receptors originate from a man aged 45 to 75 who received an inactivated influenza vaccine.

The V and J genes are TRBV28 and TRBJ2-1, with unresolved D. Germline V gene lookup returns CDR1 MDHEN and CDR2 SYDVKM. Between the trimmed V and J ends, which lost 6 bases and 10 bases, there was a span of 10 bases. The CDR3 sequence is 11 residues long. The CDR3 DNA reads TGTGCCAGCAGCCGCAGCCTGGAGCAGTTCTTC. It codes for CASSRSLEQFF.

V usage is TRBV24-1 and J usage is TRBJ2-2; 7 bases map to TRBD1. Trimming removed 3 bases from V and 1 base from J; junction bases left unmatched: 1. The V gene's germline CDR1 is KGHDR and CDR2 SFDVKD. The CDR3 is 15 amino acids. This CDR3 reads CATSDNRGNTGELFF. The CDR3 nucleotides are TGTGCCACCAGTGATAACAGGGGGAACACCGGGGAGCTGTTTTTT.

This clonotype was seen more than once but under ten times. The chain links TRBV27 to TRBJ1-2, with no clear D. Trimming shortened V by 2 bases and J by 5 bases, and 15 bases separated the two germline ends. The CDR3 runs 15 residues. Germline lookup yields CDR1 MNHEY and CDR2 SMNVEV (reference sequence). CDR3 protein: CASSLSPGFTYGYTF. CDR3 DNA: TGTGCCAGCAGTTTAAGTCCGGGGTTCACGTATGGCTACACCTTC.

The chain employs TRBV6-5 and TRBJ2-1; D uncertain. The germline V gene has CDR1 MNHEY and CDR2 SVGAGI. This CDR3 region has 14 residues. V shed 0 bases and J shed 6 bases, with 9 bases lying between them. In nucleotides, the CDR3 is TGTGCCAGCAGTTACTCGGCCGGCTCCAATGAGCAGTTCTTC. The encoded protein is CASSYSAGSNEQFF.

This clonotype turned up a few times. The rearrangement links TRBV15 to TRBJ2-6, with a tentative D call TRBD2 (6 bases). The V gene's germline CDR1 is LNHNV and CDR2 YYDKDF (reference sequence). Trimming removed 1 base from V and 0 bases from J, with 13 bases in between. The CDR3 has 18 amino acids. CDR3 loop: CATSRGVAASSGANVLTF. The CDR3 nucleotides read TGTGCCACCAGCAGAGGGGTAGCGGCAAGCTCTGGGGCCAACGTCCTGACTTTC.

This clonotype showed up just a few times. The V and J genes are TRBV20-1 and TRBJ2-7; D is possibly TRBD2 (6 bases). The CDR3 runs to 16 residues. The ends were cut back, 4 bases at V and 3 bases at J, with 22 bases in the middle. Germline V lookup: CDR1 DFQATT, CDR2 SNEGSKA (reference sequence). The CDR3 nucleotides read TGCAGTGCTACCCCGAGGGGCGGGACGTCCTTCTACGAGCAGTACTTC. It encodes CSATPRGGTSFYEQYF.

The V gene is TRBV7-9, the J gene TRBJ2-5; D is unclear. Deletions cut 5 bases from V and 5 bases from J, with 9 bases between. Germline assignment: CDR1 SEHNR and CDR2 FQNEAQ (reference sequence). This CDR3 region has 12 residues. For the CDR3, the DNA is TGTGCCAGCAGCCATGTTGGCGAGACCCAGTACTTC. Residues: CASSHVGETQYF. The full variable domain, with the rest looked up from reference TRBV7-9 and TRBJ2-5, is DTGVSQNPRHKITKRGQNVTFRCDPISEHNRLYWYRQTLGQGPEFLTYFQNEAQLEKSRLLSDRFSAERPKGSFSTLEIQRTEQGDSAMYLCASSHVGETQYFGPGTRLLVL.

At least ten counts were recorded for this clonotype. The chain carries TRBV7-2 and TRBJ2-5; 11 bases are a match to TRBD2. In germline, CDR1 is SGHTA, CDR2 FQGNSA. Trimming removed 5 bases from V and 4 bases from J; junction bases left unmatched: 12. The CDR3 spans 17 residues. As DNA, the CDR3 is TGTGCCAGCAGCCGAACTAGCGGGGGAACCGGGTTAGAGACCCAGTACTTC. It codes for CASSRTSGGTGLETQYF.

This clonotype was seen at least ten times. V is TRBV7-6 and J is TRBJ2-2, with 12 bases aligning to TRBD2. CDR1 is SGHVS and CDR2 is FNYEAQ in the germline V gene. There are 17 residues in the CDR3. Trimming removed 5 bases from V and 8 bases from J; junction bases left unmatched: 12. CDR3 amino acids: CASSPDLLAGGPGELFF. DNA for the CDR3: TGTGCCAGCAGCCCGGACCTACTAGCGGGAGGTCCAGGGGAGCTGTTTTTT. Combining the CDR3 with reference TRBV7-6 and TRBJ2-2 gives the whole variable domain GAGVSQSPRYKVTKRGQDVALRCDPISGHVSLYWYRQALGQGPEFLTYFNYEAQQDKSGLPNDRFSAERPEGSISTLTIQRTEQRDSAMYRCASSPDLLAGGPGELFFGEGSRLTVL.

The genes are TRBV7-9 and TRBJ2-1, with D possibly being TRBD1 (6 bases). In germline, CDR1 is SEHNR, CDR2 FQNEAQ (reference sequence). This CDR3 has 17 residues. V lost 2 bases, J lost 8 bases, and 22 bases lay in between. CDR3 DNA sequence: TGTGCCAGCAGCTTAAGCCCAATAGGACAGCCCACGGATGAGCAGTTCTTC. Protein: CASSLSPIGQPTDEQFF. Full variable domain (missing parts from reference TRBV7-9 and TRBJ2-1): DTGVSQNPRHKITKRGQNVTFRCDPISEHNRLYWYRQTLGQGPEFLTYFQNEAQLEKSRLLSDRFSAERPKGSFSTLEIQRTEQGDSAMYLCASSLSPIGQPTDEQFFGPGTRLTVL.

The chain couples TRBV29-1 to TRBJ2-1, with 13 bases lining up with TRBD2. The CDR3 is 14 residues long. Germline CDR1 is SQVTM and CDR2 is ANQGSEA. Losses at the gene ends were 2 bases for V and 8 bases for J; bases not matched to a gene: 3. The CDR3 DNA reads TGCAGCGTTGAACGACTAGCGGGAGGTGATGAGCAGTTCTTC. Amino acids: CSVERLAGGDEQFF.

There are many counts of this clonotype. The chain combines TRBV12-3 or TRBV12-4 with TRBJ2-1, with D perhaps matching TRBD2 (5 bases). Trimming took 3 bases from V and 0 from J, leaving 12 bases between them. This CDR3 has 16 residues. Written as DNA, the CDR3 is TGTGCCAGCAGTTTGTTCCGGGGAAGCTCCTACAATGAGCAGTTCTTC. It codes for CASSLFRGSSYNEQFF.

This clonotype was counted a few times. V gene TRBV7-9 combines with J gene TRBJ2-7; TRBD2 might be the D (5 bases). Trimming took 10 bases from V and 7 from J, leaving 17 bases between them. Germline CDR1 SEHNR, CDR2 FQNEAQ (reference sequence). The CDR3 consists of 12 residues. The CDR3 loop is CANLSPSGEQYF. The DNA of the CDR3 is TGTGCCAATCTATCCCCTTCGGGGGAGCAGTACTTC.

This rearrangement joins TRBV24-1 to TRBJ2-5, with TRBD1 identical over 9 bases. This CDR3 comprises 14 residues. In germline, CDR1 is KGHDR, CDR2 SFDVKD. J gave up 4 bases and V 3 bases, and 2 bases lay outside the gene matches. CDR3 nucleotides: TGTGCCACCAGTGATCCGGACAGGGGAGAGACCCAGTACTTC. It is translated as CATSDPDRGETQYF.

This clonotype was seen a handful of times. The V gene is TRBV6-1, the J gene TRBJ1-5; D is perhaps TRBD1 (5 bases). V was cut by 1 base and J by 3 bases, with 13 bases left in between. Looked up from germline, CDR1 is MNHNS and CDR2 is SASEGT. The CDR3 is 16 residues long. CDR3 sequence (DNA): TGTGCCAGCAGTGAAGAGGGGACGGGGAACAATCAGCCCCAGCATTTT. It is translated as CASSEEGTGNNQPQHF.

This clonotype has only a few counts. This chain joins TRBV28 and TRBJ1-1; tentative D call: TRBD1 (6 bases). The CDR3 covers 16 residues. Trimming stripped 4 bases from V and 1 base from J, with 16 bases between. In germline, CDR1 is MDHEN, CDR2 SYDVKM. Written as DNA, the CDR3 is TGTGCCAGCAGTTCAACTGTGGGACACAAGAACACTGAAGCTTTCTTT. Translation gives CASSSTVGHKNTEAFF.

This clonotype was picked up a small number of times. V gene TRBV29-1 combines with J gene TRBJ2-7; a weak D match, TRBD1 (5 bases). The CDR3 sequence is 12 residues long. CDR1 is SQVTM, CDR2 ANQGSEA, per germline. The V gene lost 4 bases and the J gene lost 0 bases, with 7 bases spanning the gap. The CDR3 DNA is TGCAGCGTTGCTACAGGCTCCTACGAGCAGTACTTC. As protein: CSVATGSYEQYF.

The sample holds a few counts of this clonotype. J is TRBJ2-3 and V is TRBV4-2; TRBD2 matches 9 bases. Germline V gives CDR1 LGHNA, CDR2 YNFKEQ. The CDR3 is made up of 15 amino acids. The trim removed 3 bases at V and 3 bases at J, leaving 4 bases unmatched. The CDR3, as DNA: TGTGCCAGCAGCCATTGGCGGGGGGGTACAGATACGCAGTATTTT. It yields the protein CASSHWRGGTDTQYF.

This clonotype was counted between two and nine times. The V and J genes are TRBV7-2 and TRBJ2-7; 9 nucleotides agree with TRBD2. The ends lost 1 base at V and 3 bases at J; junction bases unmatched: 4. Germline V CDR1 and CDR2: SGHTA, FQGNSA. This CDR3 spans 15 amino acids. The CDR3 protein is CASSLVPSGVYEQYF. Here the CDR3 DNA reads TGTGCCAGCAGCTTAGTCCCTAGCGGGGTCTACGAGCAGTACTTC.

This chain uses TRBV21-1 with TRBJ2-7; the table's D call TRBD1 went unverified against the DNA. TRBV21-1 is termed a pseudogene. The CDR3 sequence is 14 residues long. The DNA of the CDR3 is TGTGCCAGCAGCGCGCGGGGACACCACTACGAGCAGTACTTC. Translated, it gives CASSARGHHYEQYF.

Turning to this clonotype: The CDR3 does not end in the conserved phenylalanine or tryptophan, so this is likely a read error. As DNA, the CDR3 is TGTGCCAGCAGCGTAGAAAAGTTCGGCTACGAGCAGTACTCC. As protein: CASSVEKFGYEQYS. The chain has TRBV9 and TRBJ2-7; no reliable D call. CDR3 length equals 14 residues. Trimming took off 0 bases at V and 3 bases at J, with 10 bases between the two ends. Germline V gene data show CDR1 as SGDLS and CDR2 as YYNGEE.